Given below is one T cell receptor beta chain in context. This sample stems from a study of blood T cell repertoires in COVID-19. This CDR3 region has 16 residues. J was trimmed by 0 bases and V by 3 bases; bases with no gene match: 5. Germline values: CDR1 SGHDT, CDR2 YYEEEE. Only in-frame clones appear in the TCRdb table, and some are missing; sequencing was by immunoSEQ multiplex PCR. Counted here are fewer than 200,000 clones, around 85% occurring once; the ten biggest clones make up 9.8%. This receptor was obtained from a woman older than 75 with acute or convalescent COVID-19. Sequencing input: peripheral blood. The chain uses TRBV5-6 and TRBJ2-3; 9 bases line up with TRBD2. CDR3 sequence: CASSWGAGGSTDTQYF. The CDR3 DNA follows: TGTGCCAGCAGCTGGGGAGCGGGGGGTAGCACAGATACGCAGTATTTT.